The 3 T cell receptor beta chains reported below all come from one sample, sequenced in a study of control samples from healthy donors and cancer patients. Measured with immunoSEQ multiplex PCR; TCRdb has only the in-frame clones, and not every one. The data contain approximately 87,000 clones, 85% to 90% of them singletons. The specimen was blood. The receptors originated from a woman aged 45-65 years in good health.

This clone is a singleton in its sample. The chain carries TRBV5-1 and TRBJ2-1; TRBD1 matches at 8 bases. The CDR3 is 16 residues long. Germline lookup yields CDR1 SGHRS and CDR2 YFSETQ. Trimming removed 0 bases from V and 7 bases from J; junction bases left unmatched: 9. CDR3 in DNA: TGCGCCAGCAGCTTGGGGGACAGGTTGGGGTCGAATGAGCAGTTCTTC. This encodes CASSLGDRLGSNEQFF.

This clone was recorded once. J is TRBJ2-3 and V is TRBV11-3, with 11 nucleotides matching TRBD1. CDR3 length: 15 residues. Per the germline V gene, CDR1 is SGHNT and CDR2 is YENEEA. Trimming took 0 bases from V and 4 from J; bases not matched to a gene: 0. CDR3 coding DNA: TGTGCCAGCAGCTTAGAGGGACAGGGGGCAGATACGCAGTATTTT. Encoded protein: CASSLEGQGADTQYF.

The rearrangement uses TRBV29-1 and TRBJ2-3; possibly TRBD2 for D (6 bases). Looked up from germline, CDR1 is SQVTM and CDR2 is ANQGSEA. V was pared by 1 base and J by 5 bases, with 13 bases between. This CDR3 is 14 amino acids long. CDR3 amino acids: CSVEGPGVQDTQYF. CDR3 in DNA: TGCAGCGTTGAAGGTCCGGGGGTACAAGATACGCAGTATTTT.